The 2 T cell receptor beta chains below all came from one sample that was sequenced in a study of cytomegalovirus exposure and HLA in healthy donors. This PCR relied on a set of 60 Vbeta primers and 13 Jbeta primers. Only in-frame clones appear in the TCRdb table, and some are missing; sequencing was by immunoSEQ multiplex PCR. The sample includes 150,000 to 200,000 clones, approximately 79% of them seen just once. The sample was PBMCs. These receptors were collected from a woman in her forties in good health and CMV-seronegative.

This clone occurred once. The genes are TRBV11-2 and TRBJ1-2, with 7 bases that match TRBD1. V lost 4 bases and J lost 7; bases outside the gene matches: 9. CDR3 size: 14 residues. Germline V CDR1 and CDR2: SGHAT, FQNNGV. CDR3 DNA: TGTGCCAGCAGCTCTTACGACAGGGACGGTGGCTACACCTTC. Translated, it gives CASSSYDRDGGYTF.

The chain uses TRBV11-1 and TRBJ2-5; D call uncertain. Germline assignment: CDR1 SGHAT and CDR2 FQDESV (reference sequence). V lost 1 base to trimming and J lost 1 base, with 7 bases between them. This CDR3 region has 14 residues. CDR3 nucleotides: TGTGCCAGCAGCTTAGTCACACCCCAAGAGACCCAGTACTTC. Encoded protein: CASSLVTPQETQYF.